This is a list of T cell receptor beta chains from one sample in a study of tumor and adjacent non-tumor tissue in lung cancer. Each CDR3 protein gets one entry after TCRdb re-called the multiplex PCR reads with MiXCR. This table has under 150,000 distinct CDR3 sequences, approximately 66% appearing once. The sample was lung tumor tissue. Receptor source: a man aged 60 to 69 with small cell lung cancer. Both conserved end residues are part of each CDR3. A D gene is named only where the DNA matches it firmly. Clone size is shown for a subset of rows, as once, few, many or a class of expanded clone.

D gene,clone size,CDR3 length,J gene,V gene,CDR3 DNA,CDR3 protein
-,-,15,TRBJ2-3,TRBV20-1,TGCAGTGCTAGTCGGGATCCGAGAAATGCAGATACGCAGTGCTTT,CSASRDPRNADTQCF
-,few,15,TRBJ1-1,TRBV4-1,TGCGCCAGCAGCCAAGGAGGTCTTATGAACACTGAAGCTTTCTTT,CASSQGGLMNTEAFF
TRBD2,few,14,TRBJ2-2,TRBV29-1,TGCAGCGCGATGATAGCGGGAGGCACCGGGGAGCTGTTTTTT,CSAMIAGGTGELFF
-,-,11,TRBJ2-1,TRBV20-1,TGCAGTGCTGACTCGACATCTGAGCAGTTCTTC,CSADSTSEQFF
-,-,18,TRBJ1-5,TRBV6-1,TGTGCCAGCAGTTATAGACTAGCGGGAAATACTAGCACAGATACGCAGCATTTT,CASSYRLAGNTSTDTQHF
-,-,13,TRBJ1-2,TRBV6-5,TGTGTCAGTAGTTACTCGTGGGGCGCCGGCTACACCTTC,CVSSYSWGAGYTF
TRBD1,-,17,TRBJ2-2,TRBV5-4,TGTACCAGCAGCTTGCAACCGGGACAGGGCAGCACCGGGGAGCTGTTTTTT,CTSSLQPGQGSTGELFF
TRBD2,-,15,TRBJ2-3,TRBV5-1,TGCGCCAGCCGAGGAGGACTAGCAGGCACAGATACGCAGTATTTT,CASRGGLAGTDTQYF
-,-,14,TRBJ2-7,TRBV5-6,TGTGCCAGCACCTTGGTTCAGTCTCTCTACGAGCAGTACTTC,CASTLVQSLYEQYF
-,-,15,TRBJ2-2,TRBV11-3,TGTGCCAGCGTCTCCGACAAAAAGAACACCGGGAAGCTGTTTTTT,CASVSDKKNTGKLFF
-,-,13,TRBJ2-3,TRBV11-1,TGTGACACCACCTTTAGCGGGACAGATACGCATTATTTT,CDTTFSGTDTHYF
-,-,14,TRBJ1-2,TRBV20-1,TGCAGTGCTAGCCAATCTACAGGAGACTATGGCTACACCTTC,CSASQSTGDYGYTF
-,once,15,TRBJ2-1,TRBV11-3,TGTGCCAGCACCTTATACCACGAGCGGGACAATGAGCCGTTCTTC,CASTLYHERDNEPFF
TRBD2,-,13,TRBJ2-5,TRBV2,TGTGCCAGCTGCGGGACTATTCAAGAGACCCAGTACTTC,CASCGTIQETQYF
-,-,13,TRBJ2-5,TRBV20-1,TGCAGTGCTACCCAAGCTGGGAAAGAGACCCAGTACTTC,CSATQAGKETQYF
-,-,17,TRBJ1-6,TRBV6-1,TGTGCCAGCAGTTTTCAGGAGGCCGGGATGGATAATTCACCCCTCCACTTT,CASSFQEAGMDNSPLHF
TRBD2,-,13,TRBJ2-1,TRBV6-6,TGTGCCAACAGTATAGCGGGGCGGGGTGAGCAGTCCTTC,CANSIAGRGEQSF
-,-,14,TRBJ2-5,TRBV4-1,TGCGCCAACAGCCAAGAGGGGGGCAGGAAGACCCAGTACTTC,CANSQEGGRKTQYF
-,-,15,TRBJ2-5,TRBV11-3,TGTGCCAGCAGCTTAGGTAGCGCAGTAGAAGAGACCCAGTACTTC,CASSLGSAVEETQYF
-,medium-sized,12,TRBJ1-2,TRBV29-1,TGCAGCGTTTTATACCGTAACTATGGCTACACCTTC,CSVLYRNYGYTF
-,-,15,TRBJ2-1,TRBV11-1,TGTGCCAGTAGCTTCGGGGAGAACTCCTACAATAAGCAGTTCTTC,CASSFGENSYNKQFF
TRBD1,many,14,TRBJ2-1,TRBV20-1,TGCAGTGCCGGAGGAGGGACAGGGCTCAATGAGCAGTTCTTC,CSAGGGTGLNEQFF
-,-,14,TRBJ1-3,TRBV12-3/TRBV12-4,TGTGCCAACAGTTACGGGCGCTCTGGAAACACCATCTATTTT,CANSYGRSGNTIYF
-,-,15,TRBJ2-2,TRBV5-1,TGCGCCAGCAGCTTAAATCCGGGAAGCACCGGGGAGCTGTTTTTC,CASSLNPGSTGELFF
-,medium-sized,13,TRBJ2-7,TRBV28,TGTGCCAGCCGAAACCCCCAGGGCGACGAGCAGTACTTC,CASRNPQGDEQYF
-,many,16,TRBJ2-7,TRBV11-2,TGTGCCAGCAGCTTAGGTCTCACCAGATCGACCTACGAGCAGTACTTC,CASSLGLTRSTYEQYF
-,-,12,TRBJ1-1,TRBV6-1,TGTGCCAGCTACCGGGGCAGGACTGAAACTTTCTTT,CASYRGRTETFF
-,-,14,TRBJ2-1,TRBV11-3,TGTGCCAGCAACCGGGACGGGCGACCCAATGAGCAGTTCTTC,CASNRDGRPNEQFF
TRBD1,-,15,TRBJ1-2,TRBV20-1,TGCAGTGCTAGAGATCCCCAGGGGGTCCACTATGGCTACACCTTC,CSARDPQGVHYGYTF
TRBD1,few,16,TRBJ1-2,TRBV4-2,TGTGCCAGCAGCCAAGATTTAGGACAGGGGCGCTATGGCTACACCTTC,CASSQDLGQGRYGYTF
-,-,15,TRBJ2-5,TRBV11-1,TGTGCCAGCAGCTTAGCTGCCGGAGAGGTCGAGACACAGTACTTC,CASSLAAGEVETQYF
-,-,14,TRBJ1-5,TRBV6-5,TGTGCCAGCAGCAGAGGGGACACCAAACAGCCCCAGCATTTT,CASSRGDTKQPQHF
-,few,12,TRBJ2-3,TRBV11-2,TGTGCCAGCAGCCCTACGACGGATACGCAGTATTTT,CASSPTTDTQYF
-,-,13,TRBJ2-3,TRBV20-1,TGCAGTGCTAGGGGCGGGAATACAGATACGCAGTATTTT,CSARGGNTDTQYF
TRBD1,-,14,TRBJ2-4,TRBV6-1,TGTGCCAGCAGGGACAGGGGGGACAAAAACATTCAGTATTTC,CASRDRGDKNIQYF
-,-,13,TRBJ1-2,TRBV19,TGTGCCAGTGGTATGGACAGATACTATGGCTACACCTTC,CASGMDRYYGYTF
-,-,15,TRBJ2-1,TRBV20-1,TGCAGTGCTAGATCGTCTAGCAGGGTCTACAATGAGCAGTTCTTC,CSARSSSRVYNEQFF
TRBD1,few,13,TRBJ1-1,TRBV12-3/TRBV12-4,TGTGCCAGCAGCCCCAGGGGGCGCACTGAAGCTTTCTTT,CASSPRGRTEAFF
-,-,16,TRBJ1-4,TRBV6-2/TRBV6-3,TGTACCAGCAGCTGGACTGGACAGCCTCCTAACGAAAAACTGTTTTTT,CTSSWTGQPPNEKLFF
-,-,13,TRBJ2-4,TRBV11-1,TGTGCCAGCAGCTTCTCAAAGTCAAACATTCAGTACTTC,CASSFSKSNIQYF
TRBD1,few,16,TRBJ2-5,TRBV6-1,TGTGCCAGCAGTGAATCGGACAGGGGATATGGGGAGACCCAGTACTTC,CASSESDRGYGETQYF
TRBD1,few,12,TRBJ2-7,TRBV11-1,TGTGCTAGCAGCGGACAGGGGCGCGAGCAGCATTTC,CASSGQGREQHF
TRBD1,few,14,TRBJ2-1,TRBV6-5,TGTGCCAGCAGTGACAGGGCAGCCTACAATGAGCAGTTCTTC,CASSDRAAYNEQFF
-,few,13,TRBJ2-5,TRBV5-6,TGTGCCAGCAGTACACTAGGCGGAGAGACCCAGTACTTC,CASSTLGGETQYF
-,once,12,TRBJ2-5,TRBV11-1,TGTGCCAGCGGCCCGGAGGGAGAGACCCAGTACTTC,CASGPEGETQYF
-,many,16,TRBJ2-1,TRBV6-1,TGTGCCAGCACCCCTGTGGGGGCTCGGGGTAACAATGAGCAGTTCTTC,CASTPVGARGNNEQFF
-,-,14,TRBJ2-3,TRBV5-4,TGTGCCAGCAGCTTGGGTGTCAACACAGATACGCAGTATTTT,CASSLGVNTDTQYF
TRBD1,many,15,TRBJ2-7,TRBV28,TGTGCCAGCAGTTCCGAGGACAGGGTTGACCACGAGCAGTACTTC,CASSSEDRVDHEQYF
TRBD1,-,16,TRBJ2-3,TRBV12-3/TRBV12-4,TGTGCCAGCAGGTTGACAGGGGGACAAGGTAATCAGCCCCAGTATTTT,CASRLTGGQGNQPQYF
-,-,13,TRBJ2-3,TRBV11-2,TGTGCCAGCAGCTTAGGATCGCGGGATGCGCAGTATTTT,CASSLGSRDAQYF